This is a list of T cell receptor beta chains from one sample in a study of cytomegalovirus exposure and HLA in healthy donors. Using immunoSEQ multiplex PCR, the repertoire was profiled, and TCRdb retains in-frame clones only, with some absent. This sample yields over 85,000 clones, of which almost 85% are seen a single time; around an eighth belongs to the top ten. What was sequenced was PBMCs. The receptors derive from a woman aged 18-30 years in good health and CMV-seropositive. Each CDR3 is given with its conserved first and last residue. D genes are given only for firm matches. Size is stated for part of the rows, as once, few or many counts, or as a class when the clone is expanded.

>NA|NA|TRBJ2-3|TRBV5-1
CASSVPDSSGDTQYF
TGCGCCAGCAGCGTCCCTGACTCCTCCGGGGATACGCAGTATTTT
>NA|TRBD1|TRBJ1-3|TRBV6-5
CASSYVDRAGNTIYF
TGTGCCAGCAGTTACGTGGACAGGGCCGGAAACACCATATATTTT
>NA|NA|TRBJ2-7|TRBV5-1
CASSFGYEQYF
TGCGCCAGCAGCTTCGGTTACGAGCAGTACTTC
>NA|NA|TRBJ1-3|TRBV5-1
CASSLAGVGTGNTIYF
TGCGCCAGCAGCTTGGCCGGCGTGGGGACAGGAAACACCATATATTTT
>NA|TRBD1|TRBJ2-7|TRBV27
CASSQNRGEQYF
TGTGCCAGCAGTCAAAACAGGGGAGAGCAGTACTTC
>NA|NA|TRBJ2-1|TRBV5-1
CASSLVEVSEQFF
TGCGCCAGCAGCTTGGTTGAAGTGAGTGAGCAGTTCTTC
>NA|TRBD1|TRBJ2-3|TRBV6-5
CASSSWTGGTDTQYF
TGTGCCAGCAGTTCCTGGACAGGGGGCACAGATACGCAGTATTTT
>NA|TRBD1|TRBJ2-1|TRBV11-3
CASSPTGVNEQFF
TGTGCCAGCAGCCCGACAGGGGTCAATGAGCAGTTCTTC
>NA|NA|TRBJ2-5|TRBV7-9
CASSLASGVETQYF
TGTGCCAGCAGCTTAGCATCCGGGGTAGAGACCCAGTACTTC
>NA|NA|TRBJ1-5|TRBV28
CASSPQSGGGQPQHF
TGTGCCAGCAGTCCCCAATCTGGTGGAGGTCAGCCCCAGCATTTT
>NA|TRBD1|TRBJ1-2|TRBV7-9
CASSLRGTDYGYTF
TGTGCCAGCAGCTTACGGGGGACAGACTATGGCTACACCTTC
>NA|NA|TRBJ1-1|TRBV9
CASSPRTGTEAFF
TGTGCCAGCAGCCCGCGGACGGGAACTGAAGCTTTCTTT
>once|NA|TRBJ1-2|TRBV4-3
CASSQDGGGLGYTF
TGCGCCAGCAGCCAAGACGGGGGGGGGCTTGGCTACACCTTC
>NA|TRBD2|TRBJ2-7|TRBV18
CASSSAGGAYEQYF
TGTGCCAGCTCCTCAGCCGGGGGGGCCTACGAGCAGTACTTC
>NA|TRBD1|TRBJ1-5|TRBV2
CASRGTGGIDQPQHF
TGTGCCAGCAGAGGGACAGGGGGCATAGATCAGCCCCAGCATTTT
>NA|NA|TRBJ1-1|TRBV10-3
CAVKGQQNTEAFF
TGTGCCGTGAAGGGGCAACAGAACACTGAAGCTTTCTTT
>NA|NA|TRBJ2-5|TRBV30
CAWSPVEIQETQYF
TGTGCCTGGAGTCCGGTGGAGATCCAAGAGACCCAGTACTTC
>NA|TRBD1|TRBJ2-1|TRBV11-2
CASSIQGLSSYNEQFF
TGTGCCAGCAGCATACAGGGGCTAAGCTCCTACAATGAGCAGTTCTTC
>NA|NA|TRBJ1-2|TRBV18
CASSPPTGFGYGYTF
TGTGCCAGCTCACCACCCACAGGGTTCGGCTATGGCTACACCTTC
>NA|NA|TRBJ1-1|TRBV28
CASETGGNTEAFF
TGTGCCAGCGAAACCGGGGGGAACACTGAAGCTTTCTTT
>NA|NA|TRBJ2-7|TRBV7-2
CASSSGLSGYEQYF
TGTGCCAGCAGCTCCGGACTATCCGGATACGAGCAGTACTTC
>NA|TRBD1|TRBJ1-2|TRBV5-1
CASSVDLPGQGGYGYTF
TGCGCCAGCAGCGTAGACCTACCGGGACAGGGGGGCTATGGCTACACCTTC
>NA|NA|TRBJ2-7|TRBV7-2
CASSRQAIEQYF
TGTGCCAGCAGCCGACAGGCAATCGAGCAGTACTTC
>once|NA|TRBJ1-1|TRBV7-9
CASLPGARTEAFF
TGTGCCAGCCTTCCAGGGGCGCGCACTGAAGCTTTCTTT
>once|NA|TRBJ1-6|TRBV4-3
CASSQALSSYNSPLHF
TGCGCCAGCAGCCAAGCGCTGAGCTCCTATAATTCACCCCTCCACTTT
>once|TRBD1|TRBJ1-4|TRBV19
CASSPGTATNEKLFF
TGTGCCAGTAGTCCGGGGACAGCAACTAATGAAAAACTGTTTTTT
>NA|NA|TRBJ1-4|TRBV6-5
CASSPHPGEKLFF
TGTGCCAGCAGTCCGCACCCGGGGGAAAAACTGTTTTTT
>NA|TRBD1|TRBJ2-1|TRBV12-5
CASGLGQGESDEQFF
TGTGCTAGTGGTTTGGGCCAGGGGGAAAGCGATGAGCAGTTCTTC
>NA|TRBD1|TRBJ2-2|TRBV27
CASTLRGISTGELFF
TGTGCCAGCACCCTCAGGGGGATTAGCACCGGGGAGCTGTTTTTT
>NA|NA|TRBJ2-7|TRBV7-9
CASTFPYEPHSSYEQYF
TGTGCCAGCACCTTTCCCTACGAGCCCCACAGCTCCTACGAGCAGTACTTC
>NA|NA|TRBJ1-1|TRBV10-3
CAISEGGLEAFF
TGTGCCATCAGTGAGGGAGGGCTTGAAGCTTTCTTT
>NA|TRBD1|TRBJ2-1|TRBV9
CASSPPGQGFAFGEQFF
TGTGCCAGCAGCCCCCCGGGACAGGGGTTCGCATTTGGTGAGCAGTTCTTC
>NA|NA|TRBJ2-2|TRBV10-3
CAISEVDSTGELFF
TGTGCCATCAGTGAAGTGGACAGCACCGGGGAGCTGTTTTTT
>NA|NA|TRBJ1-3|TRBV6-1
CASTALSGNTIYF
TGTGCCAGCACCGCGCTTTCTGGAAACACCATATATTTT
>NA|TRBD1|TRBJ1-1|TRBV7-3
CASSPTGTGNTEAFF
TGTGCCAGCAGCCCGACAGGGACAGGGAACACTGAAGCTTTCTTT
>NA|NA|TRBJ2-6|TRBV7-6
CASSLRISQSRANVLTF
TGTGCCAGCAGCTTGAGGATCTCACAAAGTCGGGCCAACGTCCTGACTTTC
>few|NA|TRBJ2-6|TRBV4-3
CASSQDSTAGANVLTF
TGCGCCAGCAGCCAAGACTCTACAGCTGGGGCCAACGTCCTGACTTTC
>NA|NA|TRBJ2-7|TRBV7-2
CASSLSSGTYEQYF
TGTGCCAGCAGCCTTAGTTCGGGTACCTACGAGCAGTACTTC
>once|NA|TRBJ1-6|TRBV28
CASSLSSSYNSPLHF
TGTGCCAGCAGTTTGTCGAGCTCCTATAATTCACCCCTCCACTTT
>once|TRBD1|TRBJ1-1|TRBV29-1
CSGEIQGASEAFF
TGCAGCGGAGAAATTCAGGGGGCTAGTGAAGCTTTCTTT
>NA|TRBD2|TRBJ2-3|TRBV5-1
CASSPNGASGSDTQYF
TGCGCCAGCAGCCCCAATGGGGCTAGCGGATCCGATACGCAGTATTTT
>NA|NA|TRBJ1-2|TRBV7-2
CASSPRLSNYGYTF
TGTGCCAGCAGCCCCAGGTTATCAAACTATGGCTACACCTTC
>NA|NA|TRBJ1-4|TRBV5-1
CASSPTTNEKLFF
TGCGCCAGCAGCCCCACAACTAATGAAAAACTGTTTTTT
>few|NA|TRBJ1-5|TRBV2
CATTTGDQPQHF
TGTGCCACCACCACAGGTGATCAGCCCCAGCATTTT
>once|NA|TRBJ2-7|TRBV18
CASRPEQGGEQYF
TGTGCCAGCCGCCCAGAGCAGGGAGGCGAGCAGTACTTC
>NA|TRBD2|TRBJ2-3|TRBV19
CASSIGLADTQYF
TGTGCCAGTAGTATCGGACTAGCAGATACGCAGTATTTT
>NA|NA|TRBJ1-1|TRBV29-1
CSVETPRGDTEAFF
TGCAGCGTTGAAACCCCCAGGGGCGACACTGAAGCTTTCTTT